The clone carrying this TCR beta chain was detected once. Its antigen is as yet unknown. This entry belongs to a study of T cell responses to AZD1222 COVID-19 vaccine. Broader study findings: Donor demographics were predominantly white British with a female majority; clonal diversity may be underestimated. Seropositive at baseline were only six AZD1222 recipients.

Produced via immunoSEQ multiplex PCR; TCRdb's table is partial and in-frame only. This table has roughly 120,000 clones, 80% to 90% appearing once. Germline lookup yields CDR1 SGHVS and CDR2 FNYEAQ. This CDR3 contains 15 residues. V was trimmed by 1 base and J by 2 bases, leaving 12 bases between them. The chain recombines TRBV7-6 with TRBJ2-7; D gene ambiguous. The clonotype comes from an adult in good health. Here the sequenced sample was peripheral blood, taken on day 0 of AZD1222 vaccination. In DNA, the CDR3 is TGTGCCAGCAGCTTAGGGGATGGGGATACCTACGAGCAGTACTTC. Its protein product is CASSLGDGDTYEQYF.